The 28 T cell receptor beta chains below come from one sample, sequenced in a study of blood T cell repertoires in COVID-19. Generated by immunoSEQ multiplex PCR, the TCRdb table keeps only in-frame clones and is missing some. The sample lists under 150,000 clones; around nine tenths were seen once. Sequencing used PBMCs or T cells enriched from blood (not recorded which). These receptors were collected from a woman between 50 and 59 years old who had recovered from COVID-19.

DNA for the CDR3: TGCGCCAGCAGCTTGGGTCCGGGGTATGGTGAAAAACTGTTTTTT. Its protein is CASSLGPGYGEKLFF. The chain has TRBV5-1 and TRBJ1-4; D call uncertain. Between the trimmed V and J ends, which lost 0 bases and 7 bases, there was a span of 13 bases. From germline, CDR1 is SGHRS and CDR2 YFSETQ. The CDR3 loop spans 15 amino acids.

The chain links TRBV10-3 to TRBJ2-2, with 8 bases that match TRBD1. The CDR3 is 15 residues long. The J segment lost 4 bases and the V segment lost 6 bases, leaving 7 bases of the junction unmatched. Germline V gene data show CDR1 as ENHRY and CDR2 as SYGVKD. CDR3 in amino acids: CAIRPGGAGTGELFF. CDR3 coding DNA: TGTGCCATCAGACCAGGGGGCGCGGGCACCGGGGAGCTGTTTTTT.

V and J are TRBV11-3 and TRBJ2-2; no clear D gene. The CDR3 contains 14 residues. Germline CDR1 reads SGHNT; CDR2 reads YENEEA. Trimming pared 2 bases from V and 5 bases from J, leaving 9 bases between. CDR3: CASSLMGDTGELFF. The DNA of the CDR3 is TGTGCCAGCAGCTTAATGGGCGATACCGGGGAGCTGTTTTTT.

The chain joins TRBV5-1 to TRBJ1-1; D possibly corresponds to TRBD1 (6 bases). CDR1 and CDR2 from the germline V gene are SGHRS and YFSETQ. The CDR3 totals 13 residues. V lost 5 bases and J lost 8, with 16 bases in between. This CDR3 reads CASRGEGGLEAFF. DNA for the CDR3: TGCGCCAGCAGGGGGGAAGGGGGTTTAGAAGCTTTCTTT.

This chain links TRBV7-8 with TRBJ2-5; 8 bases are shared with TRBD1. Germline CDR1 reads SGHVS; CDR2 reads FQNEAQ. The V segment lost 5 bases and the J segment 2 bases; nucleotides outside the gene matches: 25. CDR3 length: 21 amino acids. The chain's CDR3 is CASSLGAWLKRSTGEQETQYF. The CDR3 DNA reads TGTGCCAGCAGCCTTGGTGCTTGGTTGAAGCGCTCGACAGGGGAACAAGAGACCCAGTACTTC.

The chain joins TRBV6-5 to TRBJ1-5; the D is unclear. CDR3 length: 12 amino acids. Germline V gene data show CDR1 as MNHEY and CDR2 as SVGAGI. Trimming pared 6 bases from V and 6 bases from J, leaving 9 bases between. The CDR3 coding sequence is TGTGCCAGCAGGGGAGAGGGTCAGCCCCAGCATTTT. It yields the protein CASRGEGQPQHF.

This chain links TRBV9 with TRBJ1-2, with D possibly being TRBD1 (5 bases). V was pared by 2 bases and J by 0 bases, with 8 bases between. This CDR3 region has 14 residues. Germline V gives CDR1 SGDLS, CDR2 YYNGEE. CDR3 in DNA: TGTGCCAGCAGCGTGGCGGGGGCTAACTATGGCTACACCTTC. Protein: CASSVAGANYGYTF.

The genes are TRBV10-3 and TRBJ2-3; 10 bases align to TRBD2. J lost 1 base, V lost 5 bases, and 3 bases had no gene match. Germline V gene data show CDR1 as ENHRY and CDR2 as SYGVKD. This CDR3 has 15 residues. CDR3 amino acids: CAISPGTSGTDTQYF. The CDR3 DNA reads TGTGCCATCAGTCCCGGGACTAGCGGCACAGATACGCAGTATTTT.

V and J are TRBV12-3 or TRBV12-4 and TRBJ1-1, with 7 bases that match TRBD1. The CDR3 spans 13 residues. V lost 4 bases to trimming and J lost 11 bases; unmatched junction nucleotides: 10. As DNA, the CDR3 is TGTGCCAGCAGTTCGATCAGGGGGGCGCAGGCTTTCTTT. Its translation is CASSSIRGAQAFF.

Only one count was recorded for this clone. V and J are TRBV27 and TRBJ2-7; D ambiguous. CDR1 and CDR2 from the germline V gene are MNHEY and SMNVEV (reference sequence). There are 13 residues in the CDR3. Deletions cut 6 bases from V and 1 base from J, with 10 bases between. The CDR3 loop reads CASRQFASYEQYF. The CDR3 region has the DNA TGTGCCAGCAGGCAATTTGCGTCCTACGAGCAGTACTTC.

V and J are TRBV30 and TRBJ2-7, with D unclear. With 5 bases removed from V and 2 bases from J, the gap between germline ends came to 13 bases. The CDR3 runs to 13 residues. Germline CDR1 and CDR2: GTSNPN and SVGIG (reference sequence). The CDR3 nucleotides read TGTGCCTGGCTCAAAACTGAAACCTACGAGCAGTACTTC. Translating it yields CAWLKTETYEQYF.

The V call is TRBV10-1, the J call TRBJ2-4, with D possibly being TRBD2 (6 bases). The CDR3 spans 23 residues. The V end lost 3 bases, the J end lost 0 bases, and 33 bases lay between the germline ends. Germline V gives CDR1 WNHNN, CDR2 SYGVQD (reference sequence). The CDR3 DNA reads TGCGCCAGCAGTGACCCCCCCGGCAGCCGGGACTCTGAACCCAACATAGCCAAAAACATTCAGTACTTC. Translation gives CASSDPPGSRDSEPNIAKNIQYF.

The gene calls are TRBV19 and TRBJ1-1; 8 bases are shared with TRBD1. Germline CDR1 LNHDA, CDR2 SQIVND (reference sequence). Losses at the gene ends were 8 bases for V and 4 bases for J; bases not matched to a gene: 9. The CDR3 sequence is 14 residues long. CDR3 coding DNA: TGTGCCAGTTGTAGACAGGGGATGGGCACTGAAGCTTTCTTT. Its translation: CASCRQGMGTEAFF.

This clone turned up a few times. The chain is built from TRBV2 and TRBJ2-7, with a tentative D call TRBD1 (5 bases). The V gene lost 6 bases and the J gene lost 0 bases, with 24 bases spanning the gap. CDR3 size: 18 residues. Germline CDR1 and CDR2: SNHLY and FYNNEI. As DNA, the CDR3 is TGTGCCAGCAGAAACAGGCTCCCCGTACGAAACAGCTCCTACGAGCAGTACTTC. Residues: CASRNRLPVRNSSYEQYF.

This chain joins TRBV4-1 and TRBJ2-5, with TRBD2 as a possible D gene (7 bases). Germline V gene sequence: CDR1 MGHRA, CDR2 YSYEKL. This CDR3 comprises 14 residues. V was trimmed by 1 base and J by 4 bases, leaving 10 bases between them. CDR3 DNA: TGCGCCAGCAGCCAAGGGGGGGGCCCAGAGACCCAGTACTTC. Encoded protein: CASSQGGGPETQYF.

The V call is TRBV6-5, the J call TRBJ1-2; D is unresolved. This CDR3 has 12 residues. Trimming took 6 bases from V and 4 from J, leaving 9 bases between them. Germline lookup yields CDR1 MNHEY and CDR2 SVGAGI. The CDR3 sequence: CASSSPGYGYTF. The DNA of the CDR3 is TGTGCCAGCAGCTCCCCGGGCTATGGCTACACCTTC.

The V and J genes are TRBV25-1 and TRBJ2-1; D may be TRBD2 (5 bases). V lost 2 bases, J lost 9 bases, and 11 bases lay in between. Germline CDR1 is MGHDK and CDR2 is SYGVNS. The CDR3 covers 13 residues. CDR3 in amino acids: CASSEPGKVEQFF. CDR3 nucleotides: TGTGCCAGCAGTGAACCGGGGAAGGTTGAGCAGTTCTTC.

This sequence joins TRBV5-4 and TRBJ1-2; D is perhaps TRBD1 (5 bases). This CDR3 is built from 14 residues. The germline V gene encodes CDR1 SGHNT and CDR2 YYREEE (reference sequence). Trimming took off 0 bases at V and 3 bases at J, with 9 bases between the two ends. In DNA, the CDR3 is TGTGCCAGCAGCTTGGAGGGGCTATACTATGGCTACACCTTC. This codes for CASSLEGLYYGYTF.

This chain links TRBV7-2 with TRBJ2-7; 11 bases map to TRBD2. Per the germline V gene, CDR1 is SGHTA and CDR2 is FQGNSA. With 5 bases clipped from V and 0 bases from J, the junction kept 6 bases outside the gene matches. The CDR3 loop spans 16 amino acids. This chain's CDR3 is CASSHRLAGPSYEQYF. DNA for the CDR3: TGTGCCAGCAGCCATAGACTAGCGGGGCCCTCCTACGAGCAGTACTTC.

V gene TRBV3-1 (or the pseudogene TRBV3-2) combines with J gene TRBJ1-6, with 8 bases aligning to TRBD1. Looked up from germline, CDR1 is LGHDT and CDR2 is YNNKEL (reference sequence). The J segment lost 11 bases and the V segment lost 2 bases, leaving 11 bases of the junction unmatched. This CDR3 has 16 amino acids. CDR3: CASSQRPGQASPPLHF. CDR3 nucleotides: TGTGCCAGCAGCCAAAGGCCGGGACAGGCTTCTCCACCCCTCCACTTT.

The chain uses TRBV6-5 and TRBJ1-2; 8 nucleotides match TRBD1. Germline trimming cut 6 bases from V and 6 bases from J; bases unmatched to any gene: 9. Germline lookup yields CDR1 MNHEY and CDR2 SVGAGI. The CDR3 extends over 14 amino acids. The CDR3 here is CASRTTGDRNGYTF. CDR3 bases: TGTGCCAGCAGGACGACAGGGGACCGGAATGGCTACACCTTC.

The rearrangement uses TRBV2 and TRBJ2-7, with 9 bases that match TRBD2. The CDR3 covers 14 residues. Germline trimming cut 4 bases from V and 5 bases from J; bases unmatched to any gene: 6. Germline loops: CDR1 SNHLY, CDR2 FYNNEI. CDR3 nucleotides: TGTGCCAGCAGTGTGCGGGGGGGCCGCAACGAGCAGTACTTC. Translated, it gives CASSVRGGRNEQYF. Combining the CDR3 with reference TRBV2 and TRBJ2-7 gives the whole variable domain EPEVTQTPSHQVTQMGQEVILRCVPISNHLYFYWYRQILGQKVEFLVSFYNNEISEKSEIFDDQFSVERPDGSNFTLKIRSTKLEDSAMYFCASSVRGGRNEQYFGPGTRLTVT.

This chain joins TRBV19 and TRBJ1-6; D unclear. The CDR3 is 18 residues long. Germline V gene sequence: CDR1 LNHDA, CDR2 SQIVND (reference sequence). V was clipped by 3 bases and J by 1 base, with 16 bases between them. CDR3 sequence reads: CASSIIPSGGSYNSPLHF. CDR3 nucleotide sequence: TGTGCCAGTAGTATTATTCCCTCTGGAGGGTCCTATAATTCACCCCTCCACTTT.

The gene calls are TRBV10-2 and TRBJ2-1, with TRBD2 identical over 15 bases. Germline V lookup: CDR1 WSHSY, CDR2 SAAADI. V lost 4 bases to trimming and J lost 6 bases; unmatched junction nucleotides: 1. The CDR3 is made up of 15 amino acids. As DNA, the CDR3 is TGCGCCAGCAGTGGGACTAGCGGGGGGGCCAATGAGCAGTTCTTC. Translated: CASSGTSGGANEQFF.

CDR3 residues: CALTRQLTEAFF. In nucleotides, the CDR3 is TGTGCCCTCACGCGGCAGCTGACTGAAGCTTTCTTT. The chain is built from TRBV30 and TRBJ1-1; D is unclear. Germline values: CDR1 GTSNPN, CDR2 SVGIG (reference sequence). Trimming shortened V by 8 bases and J by 5 bases, and 15 bases separated the two germline ends. The CDR3 length is 12 residues.

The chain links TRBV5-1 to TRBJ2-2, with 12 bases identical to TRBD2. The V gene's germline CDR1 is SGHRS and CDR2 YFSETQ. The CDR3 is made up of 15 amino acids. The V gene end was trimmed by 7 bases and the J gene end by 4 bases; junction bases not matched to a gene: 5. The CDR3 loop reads CASLAGGPGTGELFF. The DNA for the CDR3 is TGCGCCAGCCTAGCGGGGGGGCCCGGCACCGGGGAGCTGTTTTTT.

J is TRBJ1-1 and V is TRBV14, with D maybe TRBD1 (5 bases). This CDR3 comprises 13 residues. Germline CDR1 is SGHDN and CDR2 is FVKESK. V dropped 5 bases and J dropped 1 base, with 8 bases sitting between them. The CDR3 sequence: CASSFDRNTEAFF. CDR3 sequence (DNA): TGTGCCAGCAGCTTCGACAGGAACACTGAAGCTTTCTTT.

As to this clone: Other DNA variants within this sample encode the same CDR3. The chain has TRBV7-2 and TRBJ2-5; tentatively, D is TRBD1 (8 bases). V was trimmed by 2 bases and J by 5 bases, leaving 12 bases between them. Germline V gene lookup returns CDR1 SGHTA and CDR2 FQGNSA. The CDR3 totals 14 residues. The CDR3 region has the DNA TGTGCCAGCAGCTTAACAGGGGGGGCCGAGACCCAGTACTTC. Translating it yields CASSLTGGAETQYF.